This TCR beta chain derives from a study of a mutant IDH1 vaccine in newly diagnosed glioma (dated by TCRdb to about 2021). The study in broad terms: Eight vaccinations were administered to patients in weeks 1, 3, 5, 7, 11, 15, 19 and 23, corresponding to visits V03 through V10. Prior to enrollment, patients had been given standard therapy consisting of radiotherapy alone, temozolomide alone, or radiochemotherapy with temozolomide, with the combination given to most patients. Longitudinal TCRB deep sequencing was performed for about two dozen treated patients wherever samples were available for exploratory analyses. Peripheral blood samples were drawn at six visits, namely V03 (baseline), V05, V07, V10, V12 and V13. Vaccination was initiated 4-6 weeks after radiotherapy alone, or concurrently with temozolomide cycles in the chemotherapy-containing groups. Of the approximately 29 treated patients, roughly 60% were male and approximately 38% were female, and a mean age of about 37 years was recorded.

The library was built by means of the immunoSEQ multiplex PCR assay. Rearranged TCR beta chain sequences were amplified using the hsTCRB Kit according to the manufacturer's protocol. An Illumina MiSeq was used to sequence the TCRB libraries. The authors' pipeline ran thus. The kit vendor's proprietary platform handled demultiplexing, trimming and gene mapping. TCRdb retrieved this table from immuneACCESS and kept in-frame rearrangements only. Not all clones are present; in checked studies, unresolved V genes account for under half, and no reason is known for the remainder. D and trimming were read from the DNA, whereas the V and J calls and clone size are those reported in that table. This sample comprises around 26,000 clones, around 70% of them detected only once. Of the sample, approximately 9.9% is held by the ten largest clones. V trim: 7 bases; J trim: 5 bases; unmatched bases: 5. Via the germline V gene (reference sequence), CDR1 is MNHEY and CDR2 SMNVEV. From its cysteine to its phenylalanine, the CDR3 spans 13 amino acids. The CDR3 DNA has 39 bases and is translated from base 1.

Beyond this particular receptor, the publication reports: The authors noted that analyses of patient blood samples could not be reproduced because of sample limitations. Vaccine-induced immune responses across multiple MHC alleles were detected in 90% to 95% of patients. PBMC samples for TCRB deep sequencing were selected based on availability. No apparent relationship was observed between pseudoprogression and alterations in the top peripheral T cell clonotypes detected by TCRB sequencing.

As concerns this clone: Its antigen has not been determined. Base quality data are lacking; no much larger clone is found one base away.

In light of the paper, this sample's time point label describes: week 11, during vaccination. Each vaccine dose was 300 ug of a 20-mer mutant IDH1 peptide in Montanide, given subcutaneously with topical imiquimod. All donors had newly diagnosed IDH1-mutant astrocytomas of WHO grade 3 or 4 that showed loss of nuclear ATRX. The samples were drawn from NOA16, a multicentre, single-arm, open-label phase I trial in Germany that tested a mutant IDH1 peptide vaccine in humans for the first time. Genomic DNA for TCRB sequencing was extracted from EDTA blood using the DNeasy Blood and Tissue Kit. Sequences were derived from peripheral blood mononuclear cells (PBMCs), sampled from a glioma patient whose treatment included an IDH1 peptide vaccine. This TCR derives from a man aged 18 to 30 with glioma. Some clones in this sample may be carry-over from other donors' samples. The rearranged segments are TRBV27 and TRBJ1-2, with 9 bases matching TRBD1. Here the CDR3 is given as CASTPGTGYGYTF. The nucleotide sequence reads as follows: TGTGCCAGCACCCCTGGGACAGGGTATGGCTACACCTTC.